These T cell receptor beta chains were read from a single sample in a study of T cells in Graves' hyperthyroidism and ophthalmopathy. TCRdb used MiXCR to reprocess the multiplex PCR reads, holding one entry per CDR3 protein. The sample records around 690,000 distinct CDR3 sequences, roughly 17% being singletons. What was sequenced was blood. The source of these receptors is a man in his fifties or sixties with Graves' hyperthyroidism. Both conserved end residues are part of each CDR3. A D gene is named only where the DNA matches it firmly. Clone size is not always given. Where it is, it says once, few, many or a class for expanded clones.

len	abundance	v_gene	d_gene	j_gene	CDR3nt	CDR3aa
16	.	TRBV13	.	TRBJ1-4	TGTGCCAGCAGCCGCCGAGGGTGGCAGGGTAATGAAAAACTGTTTTTT	CASSRRGWQGNEKLFF
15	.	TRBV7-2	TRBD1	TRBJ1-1	TGTGCCAGCAGCCCCGTTACAGGGGGCGCCAATGAAGCTTTCTTT	CASSPVTGGANEAFF
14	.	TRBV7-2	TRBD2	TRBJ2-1	TGTGCCAGCAGCCCACGGACTAGTCTCGATGAGCAGTTCTTC	CASSPRTSLDEQFF
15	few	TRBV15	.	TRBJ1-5	TGTGCCACCAGCAGAGAGGCCGATAGCAATCAGCCCCAGCATTTT	CATSREADSNQPQHF
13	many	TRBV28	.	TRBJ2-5	TGTGCCAGCAGTTTGGGCCAAAGAGAGACCCAGTACTTC	CASSLGQRETQYF
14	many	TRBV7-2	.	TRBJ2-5	TGTGCCAGCAGCTCGTATTATCTGGGAGAGACCCAGTACTTC	CASSSYYLGETQYF
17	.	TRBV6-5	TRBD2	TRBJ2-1	TGTGCCAGCAGTTACTCCTCCTCTAGCGGGATCGACAATGAGCAGTTCTTC	CASSYSSSSGIDNEQFF
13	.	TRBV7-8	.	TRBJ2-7	TGTGCCAGCAGCTCTGGACAGACTCGCGAGCAGTACTTC	CASSSGQTREQYF
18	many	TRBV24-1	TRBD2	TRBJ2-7	TGTGCCACCAGTGAGGGGACTAGCGGGAAAAAAGGCACCTACGAGCAGTACTTC	CATSEGTSGKKGTYEQYF
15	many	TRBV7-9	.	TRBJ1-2	TGTGCCAGCAGCTTAACCGCCGCGGGGGGCTATGGCTACACCTTC	CASSLTAAGGYGYTF
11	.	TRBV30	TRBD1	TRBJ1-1	TGTGCCTGGGCCAGGGGGTCTGAAGCTTTCTTT	CAWARGSEAFF
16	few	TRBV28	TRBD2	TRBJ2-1	TGTGCCAGCAGTTTCGGACTAGCGGGAGGGAACAATGAGCAGTTCTTC	CASSFGLAGGNNEQFF
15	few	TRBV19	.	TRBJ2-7	TGTGCCAGTAGTATGGTTAGGGGCGGTAGCTACGAGCAGTACTTC	CASSMVRGGSYEQYF
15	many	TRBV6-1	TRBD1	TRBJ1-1	TGTGCCACCACCCTTGAGACAGGGGCGAACACTGAAGCTTTCTTT	CATTLETGANTEAFF
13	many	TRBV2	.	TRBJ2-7	TGTGCCAGCAGTGAAACGGGGGACTACGAGCAGTACTTC	CASSETGDYEQYF
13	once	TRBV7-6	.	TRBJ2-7	TGTGCCAGCAGCGATAGGGGCGCGTACGAGCAGTACTTC	CASSDRGAYEQYF
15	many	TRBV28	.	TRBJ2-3	TGTGCCAGCACCCTGGGAGGCCGGGCTACAGATACGCAGTATTTT	CASTLGGRATDTQYF
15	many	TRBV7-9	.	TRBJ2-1	TGTGCCAGCAGCCTTCCGGGGCAGAAATACAATGAGCAGTTCTTC	CASSLPGQKYNEQFF
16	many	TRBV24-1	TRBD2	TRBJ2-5	TGTGCCACCAGTGAGCTTACTAGCGGGAGGGGGGAGACCCAGTACTTC	CATSELTSGRGETQYF
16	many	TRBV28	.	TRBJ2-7	TGTGCCAGCACTGGCTCGTGGCGAATAGGCTCCTACGAGCAGTACTTC	CASTGSWRIGSYEQYF
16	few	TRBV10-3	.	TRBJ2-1	TGTGCCATCAGTGAGACTTGGGCTAGCGAAGACAATGAGCAGTTCTTC	CAISETWASEDNEQFF
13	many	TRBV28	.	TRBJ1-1	TGTGCCAGCAGTCTACCGGTGAACACTGAAGCTTTCTTT	CASSLPVNTEAFF
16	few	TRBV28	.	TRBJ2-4	TGTGCCAGCAGTCCGACAGGACAGATAGCCAAAAACATTCAGTACTTC	CASSPTGQIAKNIQYF
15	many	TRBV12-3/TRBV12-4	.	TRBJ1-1	TGTGCCAGCAGCCTTCACGACGGGTGGGACACTGAAGCTTTCTTT	CASSLHDGWDTEAFF
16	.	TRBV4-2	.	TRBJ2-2	TGTGCCAGCAGCCAAGGGACTACCAGGAACACCGGGGAGCTGTTTTTT	CASSQGTTRNTGELFF
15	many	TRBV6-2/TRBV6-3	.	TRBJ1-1	TGTGCCAGCAGACACAGACAGTGGACGAACACTGAAGCTTTCTTT	CASRHRQWTNTEAFF